Shown below are 21 T cell receptor beta chains from a single sample sequenced in a study of T cell changes during pregnancy in multiple sclerosis. Here immunoSEQ multiplex PCR was the method, and the copy in TCRdb shows in-frame clones only, minus some. Of 70,000 to 95,000 clones listed, approximately 93% are singletons. Sequencing was performed on peripheral blood, taken after pregnancy. These receptor sequences come from a female donor in good health, enrolled as a control in a pregnancy study.

This chain links TRBV27 with TRBJ2-1; D may be TRBD2 (5 bases). V was trimmed by 6 bases and J by 4 bases, leaving 19 bases between them. Germline lookup yields CDR1 MNHEY and CDR2 SMNVEV (reference sequence). There are 16 residues in the CDR3. CDR3 DNA: TGTGCCAGCAGCCCTCGGGTAGCGAGCTGGTACAATGAGCAGTTCTTC. This translates into CASSPRVASWYNEQFF.

The chain combines TRBV29-1 with TRBJ1-3, with D perhaps TRBD1 (5 bases). The CDR3 is made up of 14 amino acids. The V and J ends lost 5 bases and 2 bases respectively, with 13 bases between them. CDR1 is SQVTM and CDR2 is ANQGSEA in the germline V gene. The CDR3 region has the DNA TGCAGCGTTCACGGGGGTATTACTGGAAACACCATATATTTT. Encoded protein: CSVHGGITGNTIYF.

The chain recombines TRBV2 with TRBJ1-1; the match to TRBD1 covers 7 bases. Germline-derived CDR1 and CDR2 are SNHLY and FYNNEI. The V gene end was trimmed by 8 bases and the J gene end by 8 bases; junction bases not matched to a gene: 5. The CDR3 has 11 residues. CDR3 coding DNA: TGTGCCAGCGGACAGGTCCGAGAAGCTTTCTTT. It codes for CASGQVREAFF.

The chain employs TRBV4-1 and TRBJ2-3; tentatively, D is TRBD2 (6 bases). The V gene's germline CDR1 is MGHRA and CDR2 YSYEKL. With 5 bases removed from V and 4 bases from J, the gap between germline ends came to 13 bases. The CDR3 runs to 14 residues. DNA for the CDR3: TGCGCCAGCAGCTTCCGACTAGGGGCAGATACGCAGTATTTT. It encodes CASSFRLGADTQYF.

The V call is TRBV18, the J call TRBJ1-1, with 7 positions matching TRBD1. Germline CDR1 is KGHSH and CDR2 is LQKENI. The V and J ends lost 6 bases and 1 base, in that order; junction bases with no gene match: 2. The CDR3 contains 13 residues. The CDR3 nucleotides read TGTGCCAGCTCCGGACAGGCGAACACTGAAGCTTTCTTT. Translation: CASSGQANTEAFF.

The chain links TRBV28 to TRBJ2-1, with 7 nucleotides matching TRBD1. Germline CDR1 MDHEN, CDR2 SYDVKM. The CDR3 covers 19 residues. V lost 4 bases to trimming and J lost 4 bases; unmatched junction nucleotides: 19. DNA of the CDR3: TGTGCCAGCAGTTCTCCCCCGGACAGGTATCTTCACCTGTACAATGAGCAGTTCTTC. As protein: CASSSPPDRYLHLYNEQFF.

J is TRBJ2-5 and V is TRBV5-1, with 7 bases that match TRBD2. CDR3 size: 14 residues. The V gene end was trimmed by 4 bases and the J gene end by 5 bases; junction bases not matched to a gene: 8. Per the germline V gene, CDR1 is SGHRS and CDR2 is YFSETQ. CDR3 sequence (DNA): TGCGCCAGCAGCCCCCGCGCGGGAGCCGAGACCCAGTACTTC. This encodes CASSPRAGAETQYF.

The rearrangement uses TRBV5-5 and TRBJ2-1; 9 bases are shared with TRBD2. The CDR3 runs 15 residues. Germline V gene data show CDR1 as SGHKS and CDR2 as YYEKEE (reference sequence). V trimming: 1 base; J trimming: 6 bases; junction bases outside the gene matches: 5. The CDR3 is CASSLSSGSGNEQFF. CDR3 nucleotides: TGTGCCAGCAGCTTGAGTAGCGGGAGCGGCAATGAGCAGTTCTTC.

This chain uses TRBV28 with TRBJ1-5; 8 bases agree with TRBD1. Looked up from germline, CDR1 is MDHEN and CDR2 is SYDVKM. Unmatched junction bases numbered 5, after V lost 6 bases and J lost 4 bases. The CDR3 has 14 amino acids. The CDR3: CASRADRANQPQHF. CDR3 nucleotide sequence: TGTGCCAGCAGGGCGGACAGGGCGAATCAGCCCCAGCATTTT. Supplemented by reference TRBV28 and TRBJ1-5, the full variable domain reads DVKVTQSSRYLVKRTGEKVFLECVQDMDHENMFWYRQDPGLGLRLIYFSYDVKMKEKGDIPEGYSVSREKKERFSLILESASTNQTSMYLCASRADRANQPQHFGDGTRLSIL.

This chain connects TRBV7-2 to TRBJ2-1, with 11 bases matching TRBD2. Germline trimming cut 1 base from V and 7 bases from J; bases unmatched to any gene: 3. Germline values: CDR1 SGHTA, CDR2 FQGNSA. The CDR3 has 15 amino acids. The CDR3, as DNA: TGTGCCAGCAGCTTAGTAGCGGGAGGGGGGAATGAGCAGTTCTTC. Amino acid sequence: CASSLVAGGGNEQFF.

The chain recombines TRBV5-5 with TRBJ2-7, with D perhaps TRBD1 (5 bases). Per germline, CDR1 SGHKS and CDR2 YYEKEE (reference sequence). V was trimmed by 7 bases and J by 7 bases, leaving 18 bases between them. CDR3 length equals 13 residues. The CDR3 is CASRRSSAGEQYF. The DNA for the CDR3 is TGTGCCAGCCGCCGTTCCTCAGCAGGGGAGCAGTACTTC.

The chain uses TRBV6-1 and TRBJ2-2; D is ambiguous. Trimming removed 4 bases at V and 1 base at J, with 10 bases between. Per germline, CDR1 MNHNS and CDR2 SASEGT. The CDR3 totals 15 residues. This CDR3 reads CASSAYTGNTGELFF. CDR3 nucleotides: TGTGCCAGCAGTGCGTACACGGGGAACACCGGGGAGCTGTTTTTT.

This sequence joins TRBV13 and TRBJ1-2; D not certain. V was clipped by 3 bases and J by 8 bases, with 13 bases between them. The CDR3 is 13 residues long. From germline, CDR1 is PRHDT and CDR2 FYEKMQ (reference sequence). CDR3: CASSLTRAEGYTF. The CDR3 bases are TGTGCCAGCAGCTTGACAAGAGCGGAAGGCTACACCTTC. Complete variable domain (other parts from reference TRBV13 and TRBJ1-2): AAGVIQSPRHLIKEKRETATLKCYPIPRHDTVYWYQQGPGQDPQFLISFYEKMQSDKGSIPDRFSAQQFSDYHSELNMSSLELGDSALYFCASSLTRAEGYTFGSGTRLTVV.

The V gene is TRBV6-5, the J gene TRBJ2-7; possibly TRBD1 for D (5 bases). V was trimmed by 3 bases and J by 0 bases, leaving 9 bases between them. From germline, CDR1 is MNHEY and CDR2 SVGAGI. This CDR3 spans 14 amino acids. This chain's CDR3 is CASSYSTDSYEQYF. The CDR3 DNA reads TGTGCCAGCAGTTATTCGACAGACTCCTACGAGCAGTACTTC.

The CDR3, as DNA: TGCAGCATCAACAGGGGGAACACTGAAGCTTTCTTT. It yields the protein CSINRGNTEAFF. V and J are TRBV29-1 and TRBJ1-1; 7 nucleotides align to TRBD1. The trim removed 8 bases at V and 1 base at J, leaving 4 bases unmatched. This CDR3 region has 12 residues. Germline V gene sequence: CDR1 SQVTM, CDR2 ANQGSEA.

The gene calls are TRBV28 and TRBJ2-2; perhaps TRBD2 as D (6 bases). CDR1 is MDHEN, CDR2 SYDVKM, per germline. The CDR3 has 16 amino acids. Between the trimmed V and J ends, which lost 6 bases and 4 bases, there was a span of 18 bases. The CDR3 sequence is CASSPSDGRPTGELFF. The DNA for the CDR3 is TGTGCCAGCAGCCCCTCGGACGGGAGACCCACCGGGGAGCTGTTTTTT. Based on the CDR3 plus reference TRBV28 and TRBJ2-2, the full variable domain is DVKVTQSSRYLVKRTGEKVFLECVQDMDHENMFWYRQDPGLGLRLIYFSYDVKMKEKGDIPEGYSVSREKKERFSLILESASTNQTSMYLCASSPSDGRPTGELFFGEGSRLTVL.

Only one count was recorded for this clone. The J gene is TRBJ2-3, the V gene TRBV14; 9 bases are shared with TRBD1. The CDR3 has 15 residues. Germline-derived CDR1 and CDR2 are SGHDN and FVKESK. J was trimmed by 2 bases and V by 4 bases; bases with no gene match: 4. The CDR3 sequence is CASSPRDRVTDTQYF. The CDR3, as DNA: TGTGCCAGCAGCCCGCGGGACAGGGTCACAGATACGCAGTATTTT.

CDR3 DNA sequence: TGTGCCAGCAGTTTGATCCGGGGGGATGAGCAGTTCTTC. Its protein is CASSLIRGDEQFF. The V gene is TRBV28, the J gene TRBJ2-1; 7 bases map to TRBD2. Germline CDR1 is MDHEN and CDR2 is SYDVKM. V was pared by 3 bases and J by 8 bases, with 4 bases of the junction left unmatched. The CDR3 extends over 13 amino acids.

The rearrangement joins TRBV5-1 to TRBJ2-7, with unresolved D. CDR3 length equals 14 residues. Germline V lookup: CDR1 SGHRS, CDR2 YFSETQ. V was trimmed by 2 bases and J by 2 bases, leaving 11 bases between them. This chain's CDR3 is CASSFGDRTYEQYF. The CDR3 DNA sequence: TGCGCCAGCAGCTTTGGAGACCGAACCTACGAGCAGTACTTC.

This clone has a single count. The chain employs TRBV5-1 and TRBJ2-1, with 9 bases fitting TRBD2. The V gene end was trimmed by 3 bases and the J gene end by 0 bases; junction bases not matched to a gene: 1. This CDR3 contains 15 residues. The germline V gene has CDR1 SGHRS and CDR2 YFSETQ. The CDR3 DNA sequence: TGCGCCAGCAGCTCTAGCGGGACCTCCTACAATGAGCAGTTCTTC. Amino acid sequence: CASSSSGTSYNEQFF.

The chain employs TRBV6-5 and TRBJ2-7; D possibly corresponds to TRBD2 (5 bases). Trimming removed 6 bases at V and 6 bases at J, with 18 bases between. The CDR3 has 14 amino acids. Germline V gives CDR1 MNHEY, CDR2 SVGAGI. The CDR3 region is CASRPTSIRSEQYF. CDR3 DNA sequence: TGTGCCAGCAGGCCAACTAGTATCCGAAGCGAGCAGTACTTC.